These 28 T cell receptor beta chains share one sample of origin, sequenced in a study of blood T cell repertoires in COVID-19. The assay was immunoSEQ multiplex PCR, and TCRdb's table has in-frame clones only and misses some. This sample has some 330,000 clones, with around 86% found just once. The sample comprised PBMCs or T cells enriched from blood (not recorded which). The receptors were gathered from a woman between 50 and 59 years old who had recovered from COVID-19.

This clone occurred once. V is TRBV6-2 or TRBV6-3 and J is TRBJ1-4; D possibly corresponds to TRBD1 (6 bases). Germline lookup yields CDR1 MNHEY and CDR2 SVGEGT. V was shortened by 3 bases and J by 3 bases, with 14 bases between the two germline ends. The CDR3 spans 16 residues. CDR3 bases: TGTGCCAGCAGTTATCCCACGGGACATCCTAATGAAAAACTGTTTTTT. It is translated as CASSYPTGHPNEKLFF.

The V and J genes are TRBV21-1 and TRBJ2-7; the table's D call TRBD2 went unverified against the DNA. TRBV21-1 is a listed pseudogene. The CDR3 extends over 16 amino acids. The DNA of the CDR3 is TGTGCCAGCAGCAAAGGCGGAGCGGGGGAGTCCTACGAGCAGTACTTC. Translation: CASSKGGAGESYEQYF.

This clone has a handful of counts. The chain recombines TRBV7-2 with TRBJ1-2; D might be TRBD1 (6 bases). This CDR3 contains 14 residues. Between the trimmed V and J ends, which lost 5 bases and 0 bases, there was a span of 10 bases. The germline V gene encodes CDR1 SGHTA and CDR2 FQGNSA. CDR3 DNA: TGTGCCAGCAGCCGGCCAGGGGCTAACTATGGCTACACCTTC. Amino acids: CASSRPGANYGYTF.

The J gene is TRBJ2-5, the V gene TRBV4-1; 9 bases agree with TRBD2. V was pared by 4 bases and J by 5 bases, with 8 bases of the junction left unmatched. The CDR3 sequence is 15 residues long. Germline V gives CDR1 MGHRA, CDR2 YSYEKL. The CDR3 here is CASSPSGGGVETQYF. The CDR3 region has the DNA TGCGCCAGCAGCCCCTCGGGCGGGGGGGTTGAGACCCAGTACTTC.

The CDR3 coding sequence is TGCGCCAGCAGCCACCAGGGACAATCCGGAAACACCATATATTTT. Amino acids: CASSHQGQSGNTIYF. This chain links TRBV4-1 with TRBJ1-3, with a weak D call TRBD1 (6 bases). The CDR3 contains 15 residues. Germline CDR1 is MGHRA and CDR2 is YSYEKL. V dropped 3 bases and J dropped 4 bases, with 13 bases sitting between them.

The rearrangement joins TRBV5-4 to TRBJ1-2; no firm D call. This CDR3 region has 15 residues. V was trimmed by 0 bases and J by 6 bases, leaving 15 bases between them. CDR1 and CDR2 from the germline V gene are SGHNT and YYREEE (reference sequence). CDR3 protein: CASSLATATENGYTF. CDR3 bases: TGTGCCAGCAGCTTGGCTACAGCCACTGAAAATGGCTACACCTTC.

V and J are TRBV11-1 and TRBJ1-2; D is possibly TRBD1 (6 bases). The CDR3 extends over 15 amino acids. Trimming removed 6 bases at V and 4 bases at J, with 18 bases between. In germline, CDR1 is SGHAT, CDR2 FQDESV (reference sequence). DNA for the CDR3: TGTGCCAGCAGTCAAGAGGGGGGGCGCTTCTATGGCTACACCTTC. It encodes CASSQEGGRFYGYTF.

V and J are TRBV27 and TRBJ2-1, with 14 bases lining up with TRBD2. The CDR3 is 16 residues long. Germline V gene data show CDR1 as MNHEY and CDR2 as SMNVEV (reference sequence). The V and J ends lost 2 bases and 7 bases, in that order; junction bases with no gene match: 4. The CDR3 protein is CASSLRLAGGPNEQFF. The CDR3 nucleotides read TGTGCCAGCAGTTTAAGACTAGCGGGAGGGCCGAATGAGCAGTTCTTC.

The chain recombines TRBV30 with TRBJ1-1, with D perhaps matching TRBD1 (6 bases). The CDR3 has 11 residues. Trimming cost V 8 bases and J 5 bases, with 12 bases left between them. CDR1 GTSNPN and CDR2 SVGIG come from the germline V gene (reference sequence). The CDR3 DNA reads TGTGCCATCATAGACAGGACTGAAGCTTTCTTT. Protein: CAIIDRTEAFF.

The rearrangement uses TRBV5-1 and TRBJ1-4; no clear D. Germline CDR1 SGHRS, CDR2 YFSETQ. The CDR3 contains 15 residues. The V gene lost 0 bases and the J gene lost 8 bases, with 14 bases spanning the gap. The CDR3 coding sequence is TGCGCCAGCAGCTTGGCGGGGAGACGGGAAGAAAAACTGTTTTTT. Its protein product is CASSLAGRREEKLFF.

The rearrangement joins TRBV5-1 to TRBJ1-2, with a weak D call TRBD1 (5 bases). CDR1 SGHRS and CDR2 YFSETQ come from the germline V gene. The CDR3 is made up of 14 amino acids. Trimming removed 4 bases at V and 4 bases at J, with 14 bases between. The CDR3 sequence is CASSMTDPTYGYTF. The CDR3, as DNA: TGCGCCAGCAGCATGACAGATCCAACCTATGGCTACACCTTC.

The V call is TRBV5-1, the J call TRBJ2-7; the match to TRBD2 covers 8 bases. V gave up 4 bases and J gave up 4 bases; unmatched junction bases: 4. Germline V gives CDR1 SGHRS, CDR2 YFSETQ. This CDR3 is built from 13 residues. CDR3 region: CASSPAGGYEQYF. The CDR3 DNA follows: TGCGCCAGCAGCCCTGCGGGGGGATACGAGCAGTACTTC.

CDR3 sequence (DNA): TGCGCCAGCAAGACTAAACAGGGGTCGACCTACGAGCAGTACTTC. Protein sequence: CASKTKQGSTYEQYF. The rearrangement joins TRBV5-1 to TRBJ2-7; 7 nucleotides match TRBD1. With V trimmed by 6 bases and J by 2 bases, 11 bases remained unmatched. The CDR3 has 15 residues. Germline V gene sequence: CDR1 SGHRS, CDR2 YFSETQ.

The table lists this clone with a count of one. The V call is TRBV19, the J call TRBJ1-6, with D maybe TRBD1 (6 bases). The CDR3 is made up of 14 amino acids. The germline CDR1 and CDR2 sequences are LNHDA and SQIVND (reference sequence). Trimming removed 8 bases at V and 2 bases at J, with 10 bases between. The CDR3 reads CASGRGPYNSPLHF. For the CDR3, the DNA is TGTGCCAGTGGCAGGGGTCCCTATAATTCACCCCTCCACTTT. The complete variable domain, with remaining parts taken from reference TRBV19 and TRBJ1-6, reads DGGITQSPKYLFRKEGQNVTLSCEQNLNHDAMYWYRQDPGQGLRLIYYSQIVNDFQKGDIAEGYSVSREKKESFPLTVTSAQKNPTAFYLCASGRGPYNSPLHFGNGTRLTVT.

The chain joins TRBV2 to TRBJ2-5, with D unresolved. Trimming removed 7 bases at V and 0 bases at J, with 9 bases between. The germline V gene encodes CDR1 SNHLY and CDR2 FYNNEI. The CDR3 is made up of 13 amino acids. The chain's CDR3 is CASISVYQETQYF. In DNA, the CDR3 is TGTGCCAGCATTTCTGTGTACCAAGAGACCCAGTACTTC.

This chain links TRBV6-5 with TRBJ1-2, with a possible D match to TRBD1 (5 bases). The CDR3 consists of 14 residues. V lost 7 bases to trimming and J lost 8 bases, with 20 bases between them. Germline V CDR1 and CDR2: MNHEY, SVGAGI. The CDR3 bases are TGTGCCAGCAATCAGGGATTCGAGGTTGGCGGCTACACCTTC. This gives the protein CASNQGFEVGGYTF.

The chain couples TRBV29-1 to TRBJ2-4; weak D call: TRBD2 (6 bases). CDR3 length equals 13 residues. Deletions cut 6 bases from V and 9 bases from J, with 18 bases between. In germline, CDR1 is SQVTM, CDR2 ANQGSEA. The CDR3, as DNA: TGCAGCGTACCCGGGTATGAGGGAGGCATTCAGTACTTC. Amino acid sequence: CSVPGYEGGIQYF.

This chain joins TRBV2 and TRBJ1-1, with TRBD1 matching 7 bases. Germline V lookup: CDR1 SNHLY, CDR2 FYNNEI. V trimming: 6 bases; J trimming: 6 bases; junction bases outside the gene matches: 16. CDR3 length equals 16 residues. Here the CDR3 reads CASRRRSNDRVAEAFF. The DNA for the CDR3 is TGTGCCAGCAGGCGGAGATCAAACGACAGGGTGGCTGAAGCTTTCTTT.

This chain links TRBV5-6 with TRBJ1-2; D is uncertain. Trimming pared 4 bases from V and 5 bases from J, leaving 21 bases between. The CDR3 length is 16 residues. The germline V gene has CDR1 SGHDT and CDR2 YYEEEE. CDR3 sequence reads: CASSQAPGSLDYGYTF. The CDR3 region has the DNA TGTGCCAGCAGCCAAGCCCCTGGCAGCCTAGATTATGGCTACACCTTC. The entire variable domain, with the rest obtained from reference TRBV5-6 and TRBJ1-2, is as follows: DAGVTQSPTHLIKTRGQQVTLRCSPKSGHDTVSWYQQALGQGPQFIFQYYEEEERQRGNFPDRFSGHQFPNYSSELNVNALLLGDSALYLCASSQAPGSLDYGYTFGSGTRLTVV.

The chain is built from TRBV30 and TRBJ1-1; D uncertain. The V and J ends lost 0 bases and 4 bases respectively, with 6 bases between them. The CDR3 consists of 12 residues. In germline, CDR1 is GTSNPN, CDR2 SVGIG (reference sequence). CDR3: CAWSVLGTEAFF. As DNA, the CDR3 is TGTGCCTGGAGTGTACTTGGCACTGAAGCTTTCTTT.

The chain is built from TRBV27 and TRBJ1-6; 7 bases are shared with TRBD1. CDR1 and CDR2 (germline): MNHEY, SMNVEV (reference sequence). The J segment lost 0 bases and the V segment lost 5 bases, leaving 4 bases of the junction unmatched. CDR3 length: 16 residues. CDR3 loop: CASSPTGSSYNSPLHF. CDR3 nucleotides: TGTGCCAGCAGTCCGACAGGGAGCTCCTATAATTCACCCCTCCACTTT.

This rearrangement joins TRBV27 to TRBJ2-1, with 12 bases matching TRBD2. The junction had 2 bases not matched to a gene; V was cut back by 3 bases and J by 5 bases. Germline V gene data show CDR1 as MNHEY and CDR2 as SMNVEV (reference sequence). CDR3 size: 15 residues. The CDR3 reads CASSFGLAGNNEQFF. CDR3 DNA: TGTGCCAGCAGTTTCGGACTAGCGGGGAACAATGAGCAGTTCTTC.

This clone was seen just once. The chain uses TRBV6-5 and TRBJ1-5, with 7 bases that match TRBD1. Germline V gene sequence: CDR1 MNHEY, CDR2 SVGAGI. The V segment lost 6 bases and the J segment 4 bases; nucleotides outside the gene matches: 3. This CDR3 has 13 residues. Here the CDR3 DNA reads TGTGCCAGCAGCTTACAGGGGAATCAGCCCCAGCATTTT. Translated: CASSLQGNQPQHF.

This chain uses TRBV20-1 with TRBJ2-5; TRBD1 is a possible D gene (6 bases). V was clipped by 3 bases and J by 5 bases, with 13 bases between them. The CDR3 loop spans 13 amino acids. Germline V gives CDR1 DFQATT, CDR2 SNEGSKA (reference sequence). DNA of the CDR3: TGCAGTGCTAGTCATCAGGGGTTGGAGACCCAGTACTTC. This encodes CSASHQGLETQYF.

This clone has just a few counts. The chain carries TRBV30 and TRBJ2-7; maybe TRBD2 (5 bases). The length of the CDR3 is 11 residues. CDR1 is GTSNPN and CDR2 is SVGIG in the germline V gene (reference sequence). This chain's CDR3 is CALEVLREQYF. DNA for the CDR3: TGTGCGTTGGAGGTTCTACGGGAGCAGTACTTC.

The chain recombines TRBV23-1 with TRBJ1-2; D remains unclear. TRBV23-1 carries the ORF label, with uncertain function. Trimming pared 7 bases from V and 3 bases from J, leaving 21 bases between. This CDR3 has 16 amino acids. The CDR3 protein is CASNSRAARIYYGYTF. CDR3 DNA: TGCGCCAGCAACTCAAGAGCGGCCAGGATATACTATGGCTACACCTTC.

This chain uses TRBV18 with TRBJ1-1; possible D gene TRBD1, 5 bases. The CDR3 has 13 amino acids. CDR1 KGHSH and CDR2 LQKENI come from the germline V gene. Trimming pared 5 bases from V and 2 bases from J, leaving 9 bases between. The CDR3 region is CASSWGTNTEAFF. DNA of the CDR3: TGTGCCAGCTCATGGGGGACTAACACTGAAGCTTTCTTT. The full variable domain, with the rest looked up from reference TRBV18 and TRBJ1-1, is NAGVMQNPRHLVRRRGQEARLRCSPMKGHSHVYWYRQLPEEGLKFMVYLQKENIIDESGMPKERFSAEFPKEGPSILRIQQVVRGDSAAYFCASSWGTNTEAFFGQGTRLTVV.

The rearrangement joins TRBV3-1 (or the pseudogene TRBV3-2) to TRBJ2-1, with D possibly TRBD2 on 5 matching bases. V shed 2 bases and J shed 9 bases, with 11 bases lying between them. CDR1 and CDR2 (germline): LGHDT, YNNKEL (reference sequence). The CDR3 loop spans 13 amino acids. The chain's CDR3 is CASSQRGLGEQFF. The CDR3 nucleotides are TGTGCCAGCAGCCAACGGGGATTGGGTGAGCAGTTCTTC.